This TCR beta chain was sequenced for a study of CD8 T cells in Susac syndrome. Random hexamers were used to reverse transcribe an amount of roughly 0.5 to 1 ug RNA. Across 54 Vbeta and 13 Jbeta, immunoSEQ multiplex PCR amplified TCR beta CDR3. TCRdb re-called the immunoSEQ multiplex PCR reads through MiXCR, storing one row per CDR3 protein. Here the sample spans approximately 140,000 distinct CDR3 sequences, over 85% being singletons. The sequenced target, TCR beta, came from blood CD8+ and CD4+ T cells. Healthy donors matched for age and sex were used as controls. While CD8+ and CD4+ T cells were isolated negatively, TEMRA cells were enriched by FACS. Material for sequencing was CD8+ T cells from PBMCs. This TCR was recovered from a human donor in good health.

CDR3: CASSVAVAGVGELFF. As DNA, the CDR3 is TGTGCCAGCAGCGTAGCCGTAGCGGGAGTAGGGGAGCTGTTTTTT. The chain employs TRBV9 and TRBJ2-2; 9 nucleotides align to TRBD2. The CDR3 is 15 amino acids. Per germline, CDR1 SGDLS and CDR2 YYNGEE. Trimming cost V 0 bases and J 8 bases; bases outside gene matches: 5.